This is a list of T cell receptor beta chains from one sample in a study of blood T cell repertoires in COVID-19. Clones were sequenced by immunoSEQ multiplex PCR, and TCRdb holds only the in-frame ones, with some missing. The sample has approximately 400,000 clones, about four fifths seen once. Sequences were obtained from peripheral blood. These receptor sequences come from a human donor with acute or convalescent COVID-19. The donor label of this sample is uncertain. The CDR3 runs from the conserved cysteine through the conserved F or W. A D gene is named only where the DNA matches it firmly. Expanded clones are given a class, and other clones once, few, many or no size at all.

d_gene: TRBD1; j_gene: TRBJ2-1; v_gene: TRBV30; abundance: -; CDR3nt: TGTGCCTGGAGTGTACTTGGGACAGGCGGGAATGAGCAGTTCTTC; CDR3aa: CAWSVLGTGGNEQFF
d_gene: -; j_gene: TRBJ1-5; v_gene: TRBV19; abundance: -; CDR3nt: TGTGCCAGTAGTATACCAGGGGATAGCAATCAGCCCCAGCATTTT; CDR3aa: CASSIPGDSNQPQHF
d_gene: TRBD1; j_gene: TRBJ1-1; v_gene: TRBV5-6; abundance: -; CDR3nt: TGTGCCAGCAGCTACGGACAGGGAGCTTTCTTT; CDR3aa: CASSYGQGAFF
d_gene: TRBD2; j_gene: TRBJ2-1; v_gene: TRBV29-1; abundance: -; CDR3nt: TGCAGCGTTGGCACTAGCGGGCGCCCCTACAATGAGCAGTTCTTC; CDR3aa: CSVGTSGRPYNEQFF
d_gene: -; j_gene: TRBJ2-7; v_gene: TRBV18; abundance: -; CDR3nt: TGTGCCAGCTCACCTTCTAGGGGTTCCGAGCAGTACTTC; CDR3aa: CASSPSRGSEQYF
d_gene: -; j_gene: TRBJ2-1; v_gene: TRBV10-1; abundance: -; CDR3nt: TGCGCCAGCAGTTTGTCAGGGTTCTTGAGCTCCTACAATGAGCAGTTCTTC; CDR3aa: CASSLSGFLSSYNEQFF
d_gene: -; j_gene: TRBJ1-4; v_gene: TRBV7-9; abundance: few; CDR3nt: TGTGCCAGCAGCTCCCCGAAAGAGGTTAATGAAAAACTGTTTTTT; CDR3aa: CASSSPKEVNEKLFF
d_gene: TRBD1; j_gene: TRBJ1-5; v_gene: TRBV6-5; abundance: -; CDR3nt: TGTGCCAGCAGGGGGACAGATTATCAGCCCCAGCATTTT; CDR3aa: CASRGTDYQPQHF
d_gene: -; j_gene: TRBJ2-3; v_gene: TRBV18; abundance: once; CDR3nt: TGTGCCAGCTCCCGACTAGGAACAGATACGCAGTATTTT; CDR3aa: CASSRLGTDTQYF
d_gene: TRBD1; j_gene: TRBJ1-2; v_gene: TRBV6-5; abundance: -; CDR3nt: TGTGCCAGCAAAGGACAGGGGGATGGTGGCTACACCTTC; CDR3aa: CASKGQGDGGYTF
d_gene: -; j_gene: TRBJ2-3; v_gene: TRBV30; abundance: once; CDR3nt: TGTGCCTGGAGATCTTTCGGGAGACGAAAAGATACGCAGTATTTT; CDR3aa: CAWRSFGRRKDTQYF
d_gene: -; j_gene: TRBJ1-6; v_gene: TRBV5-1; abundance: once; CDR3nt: TGCGCCAGCAGCTTAGGTTCGTGGCAGGGAAATTCACCCCTCCACTTT; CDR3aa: CASSLGSWQGNSPLHF
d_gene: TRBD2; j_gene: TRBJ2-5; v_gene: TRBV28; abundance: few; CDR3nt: TGTGCCAGCCTTCGACTAGCGGGGGCCCAAGAGACCCAGTACTTC; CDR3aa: CASLRLAGAQETQYF
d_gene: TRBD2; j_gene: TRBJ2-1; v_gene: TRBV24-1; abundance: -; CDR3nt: TGTGCCACCTCCAGCGGGAGGGCCCCCAATGAGCAGTTCTTC; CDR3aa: CATSSGRAPNEQFF
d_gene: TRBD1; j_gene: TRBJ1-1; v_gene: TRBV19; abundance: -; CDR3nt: TGTGCCAGTAGCAGGACAGGGCGGACTGAAGCTTTCTTT; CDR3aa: CASSRTGRTEAFF
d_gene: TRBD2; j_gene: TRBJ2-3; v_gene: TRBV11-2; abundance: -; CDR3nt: TGTGCCAGCAGCTTCATACCGGGACTAGCGGGCTCCACAGATACGCAGTATTTT; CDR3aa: CASSFIPGLAGSTDTQYF
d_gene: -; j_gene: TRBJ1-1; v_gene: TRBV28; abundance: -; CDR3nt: TGTGCCAGCAGTTTAGGGCAGAACACTGAAGCTTTCTTT; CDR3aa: CASSLGQNTEAFF
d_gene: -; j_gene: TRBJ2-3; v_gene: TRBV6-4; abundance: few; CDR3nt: TGTGCCAGCAGTCAAGGGGCCCTTTTCACAGATACGCAGTATTTT; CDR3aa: CASSQGALFTDTQYF